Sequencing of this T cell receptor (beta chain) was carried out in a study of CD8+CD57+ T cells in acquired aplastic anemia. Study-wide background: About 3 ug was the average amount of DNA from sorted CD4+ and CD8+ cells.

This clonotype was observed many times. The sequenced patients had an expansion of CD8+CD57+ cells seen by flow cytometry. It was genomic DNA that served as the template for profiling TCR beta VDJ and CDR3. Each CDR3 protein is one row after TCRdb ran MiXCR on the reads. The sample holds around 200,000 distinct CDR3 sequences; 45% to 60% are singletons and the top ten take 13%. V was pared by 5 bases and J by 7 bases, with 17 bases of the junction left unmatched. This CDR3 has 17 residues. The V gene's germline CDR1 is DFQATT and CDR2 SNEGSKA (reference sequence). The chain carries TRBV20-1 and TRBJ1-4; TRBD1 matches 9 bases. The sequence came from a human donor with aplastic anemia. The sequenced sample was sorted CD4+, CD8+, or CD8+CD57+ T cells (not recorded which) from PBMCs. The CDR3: CSARRPPGTGMGEKLFF. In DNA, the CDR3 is TGCAGTGCTCGCCGACCCCCCGGGACAGGGATGGGTGAAAAACTGTTTTTT.